The subject of this entry is one T cell receptor (beta chain). Its antigen is unidentified. Data came from immunoSEQ multiplex PCR; TCRdb stores just in-frame clones and leaves some out. The sample records about 360,000 clones, approximately 90% being singletons. The sample comes from a study of cytomegalovirus exposure and HLA in healthy donors. Background on the study: Per a later analysis, the approximately 690 first-cohort and more than 100 validation repertoires shared one platform.

Study findings and constraints: Rare TCR sequences predominated, though certain public TCRs were found in many donors.

CDR1 and CDR2 from the germline V gene are DFQATT and SNEGSKA (reference sequence). The CDR3 contains 11 residues. V lost 3 bases to trimming and J lost 9 bases; unmatched junction nucleotides: 4. The rearrangement links TRBV20-1 to TRBJ2-5; 7 nucleotides align to TRBD1. Material for sequencing was PBMCs. The receptor's source is a woman between 18 and 29 years old in good health and CMV-seronegative. In DNA, the CDR3 is TGCAGTGCTAGCAGGGGGAAGGCCCAGTACTTC. It yields the protein CSASRGKAQYF.